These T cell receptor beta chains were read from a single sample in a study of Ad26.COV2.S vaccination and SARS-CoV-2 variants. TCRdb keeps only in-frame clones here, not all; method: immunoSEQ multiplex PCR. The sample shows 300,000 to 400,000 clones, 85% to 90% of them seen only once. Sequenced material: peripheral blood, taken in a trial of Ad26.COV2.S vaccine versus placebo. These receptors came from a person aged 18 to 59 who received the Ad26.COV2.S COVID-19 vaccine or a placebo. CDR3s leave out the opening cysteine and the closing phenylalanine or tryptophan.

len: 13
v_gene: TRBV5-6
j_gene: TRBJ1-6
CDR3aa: ASSRGQGKSSPLH

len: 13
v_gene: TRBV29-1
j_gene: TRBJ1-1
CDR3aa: SVDGRWEKNTEAF

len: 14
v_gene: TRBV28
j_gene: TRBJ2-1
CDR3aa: ASSSFGLAGYNEQF

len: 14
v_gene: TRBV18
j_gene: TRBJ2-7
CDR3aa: ASSPGGSGSQYEQY

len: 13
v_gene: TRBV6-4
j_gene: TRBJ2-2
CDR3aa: ASSPDRGIAGELF

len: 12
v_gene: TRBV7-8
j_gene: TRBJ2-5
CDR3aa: ASSSYRLGETQY

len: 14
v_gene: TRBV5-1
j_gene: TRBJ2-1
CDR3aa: ASSLVRGAFYNEQF

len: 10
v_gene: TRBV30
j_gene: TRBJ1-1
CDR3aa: AWSVYGTEAF

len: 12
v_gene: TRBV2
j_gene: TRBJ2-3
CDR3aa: ASRGDPPTDTQY

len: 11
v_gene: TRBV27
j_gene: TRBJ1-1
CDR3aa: ASRFRGDTEAF

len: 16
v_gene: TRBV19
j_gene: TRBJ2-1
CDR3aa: ASSIKYGAVGLYNEQF

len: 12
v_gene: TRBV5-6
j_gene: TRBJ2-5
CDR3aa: ASRNQGIQETQY

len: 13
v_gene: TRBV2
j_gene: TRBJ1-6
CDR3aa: ASSEELGRNSPLH

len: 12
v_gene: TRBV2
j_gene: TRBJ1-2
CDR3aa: ASRGGTAYYGYT

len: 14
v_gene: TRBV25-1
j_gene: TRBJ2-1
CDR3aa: ASSEWLAGGNNEQF

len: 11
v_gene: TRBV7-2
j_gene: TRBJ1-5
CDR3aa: ASSAGGGQPQH

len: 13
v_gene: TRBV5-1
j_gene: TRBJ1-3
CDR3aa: ASSLDPGSGNTIY

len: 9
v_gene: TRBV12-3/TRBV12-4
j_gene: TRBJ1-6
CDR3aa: ASSLRGPLH

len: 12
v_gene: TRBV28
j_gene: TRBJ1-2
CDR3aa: ASSLNGEYYGYT

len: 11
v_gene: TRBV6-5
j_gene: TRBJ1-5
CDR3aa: ASSRTVNQPQH

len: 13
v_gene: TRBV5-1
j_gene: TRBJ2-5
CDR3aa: ASSLVPTRDETQY

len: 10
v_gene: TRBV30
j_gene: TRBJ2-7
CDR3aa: AWTGGGYEQY

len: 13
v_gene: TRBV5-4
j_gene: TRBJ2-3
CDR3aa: ASSLSLGGTDTQY

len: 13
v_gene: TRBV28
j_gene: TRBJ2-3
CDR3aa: ASSHDMLGTDTQY

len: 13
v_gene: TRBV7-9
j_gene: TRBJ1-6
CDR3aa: ASSLARTGGSPLH

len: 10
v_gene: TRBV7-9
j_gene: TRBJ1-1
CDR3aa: ASSLGRSEAF

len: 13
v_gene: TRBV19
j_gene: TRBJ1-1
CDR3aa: ASTRDSSLNTEAF

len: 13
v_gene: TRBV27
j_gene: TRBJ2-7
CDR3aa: ASSPTQTGMYEQY

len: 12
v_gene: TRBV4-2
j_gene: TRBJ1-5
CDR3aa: ASSQEGANQPQH

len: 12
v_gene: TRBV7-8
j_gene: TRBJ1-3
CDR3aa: ASSLAVSGNTIY

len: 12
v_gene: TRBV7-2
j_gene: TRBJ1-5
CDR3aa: ASSQGNSNQPQH

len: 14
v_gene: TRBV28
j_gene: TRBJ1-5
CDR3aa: ASSPPEGTMGQPQH

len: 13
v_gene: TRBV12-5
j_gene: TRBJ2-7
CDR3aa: ASGLVRGGPYEQY

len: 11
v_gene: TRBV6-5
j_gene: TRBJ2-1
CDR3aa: ASDTAGPNEQF

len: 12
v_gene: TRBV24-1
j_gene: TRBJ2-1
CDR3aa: ATSEGGGPNEQF

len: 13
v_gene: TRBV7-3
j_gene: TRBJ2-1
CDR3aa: AYSKGDRHYNEQF

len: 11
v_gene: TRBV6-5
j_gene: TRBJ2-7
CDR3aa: ASRSGTAYEQY

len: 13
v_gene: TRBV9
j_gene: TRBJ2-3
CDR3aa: ASSIGQGATDTQY

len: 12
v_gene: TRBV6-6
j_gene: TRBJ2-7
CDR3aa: ASSQTSGVYEQY

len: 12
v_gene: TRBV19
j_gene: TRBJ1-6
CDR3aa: ASSTGTIASPLH

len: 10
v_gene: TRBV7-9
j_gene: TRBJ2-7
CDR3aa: ASSDVGYEQY

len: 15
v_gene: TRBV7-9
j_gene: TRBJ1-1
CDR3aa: ASSLLSSEGPNTEAF

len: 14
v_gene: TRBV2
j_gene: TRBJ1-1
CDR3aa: ASSEEGQGAVTEAF

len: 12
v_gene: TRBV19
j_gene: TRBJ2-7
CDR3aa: ASSIAAGGDEQY

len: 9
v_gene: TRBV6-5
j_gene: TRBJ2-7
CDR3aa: ASGVRDEQY

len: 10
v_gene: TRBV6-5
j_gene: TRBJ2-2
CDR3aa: ASSHFGGELF